This T cell receptor beta chain originates from a study of CD8+CD57+ T cells in acquired aplastic anemia. Genomic DNA, serving as template, underwent TCR beta VDJ and CDR3 profiling. TCRdb re-called the reads with MiXCR, one entry per CDR3 protein. Here the sample spans 200,000 or so distinct CDR3 sequences, under 70% being singletons. V was cut by 0 bases and J by 7 bases, with 12 bases left in between. The CDR3 length is 15 residues. The germline gives CDR1 SGHTA, CDR2 FQGNSA. The chain is built from TRBV7-2 and TRBJ1-4; D possibly corresponds to TRBD1 (6 bases). This receptor was taken from a human donor with severe aplastic anemia or a healthy control (not recorded which). Sequenced: sorted CD4+, CD8+, or CD8+CD57+ T cells (not recorded which) from PBMCs. The DNA for the CDR3 is TGTGCCAGCAGCTTAGCCGGACAGAGGTTTGAAAAACTGTTTTTT. It yields the protein CASSLAGQRFEKLFF.